The T cell receptor (beta chain) under discussion was sequenced for a study of T cell responses to AZD1222 COVID-19 vaccine. Study results and limitations: Clonal diversity was possibly underestimated, and white British individuals and females predominated among donors. It was only after the peak T cell response that any repertoires were sampled. Regions 160-218 and 743-854 held dominance among vaccine-associated CD4 TCRs, which spanned spike.

Clones were sequenced by immunoSEQ multiplex PCR, and TCRdb holds only the in-frame ones, with some missing. The profile shows tens of thousands of clones, about 90% of them singletons. This clone has only a few counts. No antigen is known for it. CDR1 and CDR2 from the germline V gene are SGHDN and FVKESK. The CDR3 totals 13 residues. The V and J ends lost 1 base and 9 bases respectively, with 10 bases between them. The source of this sequence is an adult who received the AZD1222 COVID-19 vaccine. Sequencing was performed on peripheral blood, taken 28 days after the second AZD1222 dose. V is TRBV14 and J is TRBJ2-1; D is unresolved. In nucleotides, the CDR3 is TGTGCCAGCAGCCAAGCGACATTCGGTGAGCAGTTCTTC. As protein: CASSQATFGEQFF.